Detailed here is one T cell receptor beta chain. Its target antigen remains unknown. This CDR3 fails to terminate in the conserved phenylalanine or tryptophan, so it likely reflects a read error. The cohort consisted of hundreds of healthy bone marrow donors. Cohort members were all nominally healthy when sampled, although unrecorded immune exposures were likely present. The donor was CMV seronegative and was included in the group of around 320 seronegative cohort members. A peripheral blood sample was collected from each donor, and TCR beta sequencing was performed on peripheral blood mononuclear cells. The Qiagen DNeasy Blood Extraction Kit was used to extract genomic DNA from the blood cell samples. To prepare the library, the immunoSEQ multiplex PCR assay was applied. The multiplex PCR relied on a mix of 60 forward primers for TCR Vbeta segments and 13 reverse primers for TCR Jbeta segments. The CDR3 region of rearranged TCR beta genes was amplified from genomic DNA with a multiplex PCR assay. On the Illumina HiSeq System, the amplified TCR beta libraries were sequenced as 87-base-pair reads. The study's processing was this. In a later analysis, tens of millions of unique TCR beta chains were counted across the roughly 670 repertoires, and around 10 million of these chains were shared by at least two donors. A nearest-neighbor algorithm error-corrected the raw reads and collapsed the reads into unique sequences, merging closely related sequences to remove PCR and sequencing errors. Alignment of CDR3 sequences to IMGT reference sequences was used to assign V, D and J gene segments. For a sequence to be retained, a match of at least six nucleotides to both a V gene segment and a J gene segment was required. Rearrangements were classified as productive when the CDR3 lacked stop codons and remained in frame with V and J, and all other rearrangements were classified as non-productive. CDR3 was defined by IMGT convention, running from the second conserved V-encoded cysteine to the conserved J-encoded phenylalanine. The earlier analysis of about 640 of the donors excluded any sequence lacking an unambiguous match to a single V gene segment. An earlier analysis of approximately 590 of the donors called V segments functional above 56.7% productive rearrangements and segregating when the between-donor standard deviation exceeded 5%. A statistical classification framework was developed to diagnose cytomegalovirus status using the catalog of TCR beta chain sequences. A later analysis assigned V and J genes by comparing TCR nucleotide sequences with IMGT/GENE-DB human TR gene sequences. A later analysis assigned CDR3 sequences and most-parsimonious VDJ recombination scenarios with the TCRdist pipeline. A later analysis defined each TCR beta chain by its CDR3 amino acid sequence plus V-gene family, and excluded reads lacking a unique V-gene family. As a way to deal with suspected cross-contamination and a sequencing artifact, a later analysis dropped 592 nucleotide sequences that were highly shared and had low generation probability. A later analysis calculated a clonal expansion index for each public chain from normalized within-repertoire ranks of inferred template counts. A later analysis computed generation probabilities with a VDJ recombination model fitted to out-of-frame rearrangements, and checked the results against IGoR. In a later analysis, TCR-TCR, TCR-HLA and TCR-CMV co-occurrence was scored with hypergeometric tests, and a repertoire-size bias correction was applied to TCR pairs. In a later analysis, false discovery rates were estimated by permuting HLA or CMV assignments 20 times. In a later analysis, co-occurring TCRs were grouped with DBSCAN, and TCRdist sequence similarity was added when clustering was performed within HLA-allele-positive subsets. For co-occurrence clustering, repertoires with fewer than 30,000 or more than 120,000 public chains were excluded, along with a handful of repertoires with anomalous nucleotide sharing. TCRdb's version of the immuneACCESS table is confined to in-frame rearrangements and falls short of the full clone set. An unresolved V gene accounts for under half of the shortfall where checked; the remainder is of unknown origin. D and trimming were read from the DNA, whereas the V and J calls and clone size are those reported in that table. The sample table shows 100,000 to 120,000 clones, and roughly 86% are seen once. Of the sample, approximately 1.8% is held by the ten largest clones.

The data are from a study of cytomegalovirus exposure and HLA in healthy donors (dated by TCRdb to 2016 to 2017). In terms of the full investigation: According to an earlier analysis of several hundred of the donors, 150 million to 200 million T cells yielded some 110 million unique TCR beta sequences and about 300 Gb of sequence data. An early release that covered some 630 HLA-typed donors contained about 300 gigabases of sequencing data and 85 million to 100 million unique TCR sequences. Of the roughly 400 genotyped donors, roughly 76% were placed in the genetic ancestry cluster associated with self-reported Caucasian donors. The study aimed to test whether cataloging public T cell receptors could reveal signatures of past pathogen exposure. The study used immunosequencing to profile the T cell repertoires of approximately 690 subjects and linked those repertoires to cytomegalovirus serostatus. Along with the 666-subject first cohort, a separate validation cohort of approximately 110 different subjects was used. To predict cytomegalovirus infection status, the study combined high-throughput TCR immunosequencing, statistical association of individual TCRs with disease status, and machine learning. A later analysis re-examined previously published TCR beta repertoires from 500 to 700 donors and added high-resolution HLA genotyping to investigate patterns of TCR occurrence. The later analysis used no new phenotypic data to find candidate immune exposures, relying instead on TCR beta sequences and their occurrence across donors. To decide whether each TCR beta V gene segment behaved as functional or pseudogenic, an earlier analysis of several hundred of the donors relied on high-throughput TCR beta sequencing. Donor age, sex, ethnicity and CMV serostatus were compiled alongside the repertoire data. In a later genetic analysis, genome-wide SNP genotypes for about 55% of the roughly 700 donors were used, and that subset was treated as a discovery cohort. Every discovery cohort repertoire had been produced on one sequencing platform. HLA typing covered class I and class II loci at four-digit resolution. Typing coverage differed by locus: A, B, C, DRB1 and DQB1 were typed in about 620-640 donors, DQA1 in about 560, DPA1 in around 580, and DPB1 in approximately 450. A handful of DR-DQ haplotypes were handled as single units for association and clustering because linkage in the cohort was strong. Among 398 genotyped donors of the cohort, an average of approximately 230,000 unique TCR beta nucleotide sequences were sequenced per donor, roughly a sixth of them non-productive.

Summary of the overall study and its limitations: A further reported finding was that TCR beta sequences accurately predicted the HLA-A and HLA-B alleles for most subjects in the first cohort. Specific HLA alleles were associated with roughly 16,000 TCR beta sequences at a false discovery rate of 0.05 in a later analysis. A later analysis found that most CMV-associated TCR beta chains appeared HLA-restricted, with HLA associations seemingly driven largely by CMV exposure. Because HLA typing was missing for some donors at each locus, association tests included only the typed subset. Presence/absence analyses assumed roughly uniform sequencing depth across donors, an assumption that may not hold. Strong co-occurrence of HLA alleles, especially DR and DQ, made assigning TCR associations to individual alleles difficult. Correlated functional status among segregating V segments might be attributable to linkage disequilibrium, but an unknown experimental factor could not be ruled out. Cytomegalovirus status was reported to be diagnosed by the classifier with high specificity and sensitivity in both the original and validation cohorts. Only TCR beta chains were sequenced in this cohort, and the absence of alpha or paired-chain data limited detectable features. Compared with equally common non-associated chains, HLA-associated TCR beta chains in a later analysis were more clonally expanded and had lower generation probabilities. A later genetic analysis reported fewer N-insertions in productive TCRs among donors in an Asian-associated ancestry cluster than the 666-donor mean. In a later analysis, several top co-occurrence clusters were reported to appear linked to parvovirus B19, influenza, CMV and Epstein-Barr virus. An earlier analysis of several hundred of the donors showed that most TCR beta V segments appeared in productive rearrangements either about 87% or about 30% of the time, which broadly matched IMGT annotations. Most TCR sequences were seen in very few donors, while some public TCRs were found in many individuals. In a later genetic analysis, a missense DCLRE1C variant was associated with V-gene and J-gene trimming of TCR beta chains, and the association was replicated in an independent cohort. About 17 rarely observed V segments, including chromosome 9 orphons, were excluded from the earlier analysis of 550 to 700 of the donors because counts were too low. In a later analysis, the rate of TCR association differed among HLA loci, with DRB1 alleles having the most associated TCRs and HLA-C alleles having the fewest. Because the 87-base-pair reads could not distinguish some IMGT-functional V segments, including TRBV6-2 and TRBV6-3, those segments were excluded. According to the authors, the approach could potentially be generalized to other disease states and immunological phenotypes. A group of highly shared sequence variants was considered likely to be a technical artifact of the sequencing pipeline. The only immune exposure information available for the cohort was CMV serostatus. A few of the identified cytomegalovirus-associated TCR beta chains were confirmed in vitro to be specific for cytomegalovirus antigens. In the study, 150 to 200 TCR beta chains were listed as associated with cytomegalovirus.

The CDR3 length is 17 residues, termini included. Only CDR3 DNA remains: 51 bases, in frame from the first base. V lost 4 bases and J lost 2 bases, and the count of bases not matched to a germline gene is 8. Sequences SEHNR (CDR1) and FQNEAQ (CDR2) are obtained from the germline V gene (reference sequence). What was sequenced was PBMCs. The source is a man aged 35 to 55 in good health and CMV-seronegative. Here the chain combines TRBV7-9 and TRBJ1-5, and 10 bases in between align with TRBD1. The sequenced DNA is TGTGCCAGCAGCTGGGCAACCGGGACAGGGGGCAATCAGCCCCAGCATGTT. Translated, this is CASSWATGTGGNQPQHV.